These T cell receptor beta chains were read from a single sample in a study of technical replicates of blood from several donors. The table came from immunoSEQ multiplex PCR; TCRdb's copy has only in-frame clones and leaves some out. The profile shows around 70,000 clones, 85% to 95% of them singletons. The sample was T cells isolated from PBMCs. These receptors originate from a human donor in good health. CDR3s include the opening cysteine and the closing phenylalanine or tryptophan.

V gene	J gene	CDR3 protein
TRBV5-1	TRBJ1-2	CASSLWDSTNYGYTF
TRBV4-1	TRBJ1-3	CASSPYDRGLSETIYF
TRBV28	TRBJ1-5	CASVTSASGNRQPQHF
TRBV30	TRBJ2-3	CAWSHGEGSIGTDTQYF
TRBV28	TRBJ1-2	CASSRTGVLFGYTF
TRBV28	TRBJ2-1	CASRFVRERYNEQFF
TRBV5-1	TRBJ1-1	CASSLIGDSPMNTEAFF
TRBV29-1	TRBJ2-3	CSSGDSAGQYF
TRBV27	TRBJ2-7	CASKGLAGEHEQYF
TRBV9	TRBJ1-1	CASSVSRGPSTEAFF
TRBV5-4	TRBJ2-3	CASSLFAGGEADTQYF
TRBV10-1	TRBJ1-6	CASSSGTGGNSPLHF
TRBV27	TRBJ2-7	CASSLDGTSVSYEQYF
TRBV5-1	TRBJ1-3	CASSQQGASGNTIYF
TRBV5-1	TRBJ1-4	CASSLDFNEKLFF
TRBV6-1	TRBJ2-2	CASSEGAGGSTGELFF
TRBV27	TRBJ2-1	CASSLSWRGSDNEQFF
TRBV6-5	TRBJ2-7	CASSSTGTGIYEQYF
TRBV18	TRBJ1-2	CASSPRQGRTGYTF
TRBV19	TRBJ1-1	CASSIGRNTEAFF
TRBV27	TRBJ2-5	CASREGEETQYF
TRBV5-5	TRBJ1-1	CASSLNGGEAFF
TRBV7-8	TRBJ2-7	CASSLGTGTYEQYF
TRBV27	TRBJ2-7	CASSLDRTYEQYF
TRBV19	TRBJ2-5	CASSMGGQRGQETQYF
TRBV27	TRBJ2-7	CASSLKTSGSYEQYF
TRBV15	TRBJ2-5	CATSRGVGGRETQYF
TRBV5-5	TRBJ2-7	CASSGAGGLYEQYF
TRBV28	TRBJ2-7	CASRSLSSYEQYF
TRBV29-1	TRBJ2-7	CSVGLAGGSKQYF
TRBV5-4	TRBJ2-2	CASSFGMVTGELFF
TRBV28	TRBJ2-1	CASSYALAGGPFNEQFF
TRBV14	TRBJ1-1	CASSQGQGRGAFF
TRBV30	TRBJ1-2	CAWTRTARANYGYTF
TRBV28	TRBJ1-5	CASSLMTGGNQPQHF
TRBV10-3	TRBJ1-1	CAISDRQNTEAFF
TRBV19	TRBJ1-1	CASSINRGSEAFF
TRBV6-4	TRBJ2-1	CASRDLAGAGDEQFF
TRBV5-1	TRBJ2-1	CASSSLTEPRDEQFF